This T cell receptor (beta chain) was recovered during a study of cytomegalovirus exposure and HLA in healthy donors. The PCR was carried out with 60 Vbeta primers and 13 Jbeta primers. Per the study methods: In a later analysis, the count reached approximately 80 million unique TCR beta chains, with around 10 million shared. Some clones are missing from TCRdb's copy, which holds only in-frame ones; the method was immunoSEQ multiplex PCR. V, J and clone size are those of that table, while D and trimming were read from the DNA. This sample has 85,000 to 100,000 clones, with 55% to 75% found just once. Germline CDR1 is SGHNT and CDR2 is YYREEE (reference sequence). This CDR3 spans 12 amino acids. Trimming left V 3 bases short and J 5 bases short, with 8 bases between. Concerning this clone: Its antigen is not identified.

Study results and caveats: Later analysis demonstrated an association between a missense DCLRE1C variant and TCR beta V- and J-gene trimming. Presence/absence analysis assumed near-uniform sequencing depth across donors.

This receptor was obtained from a man in his fifties or sixties in good health and CMV-seronegative. Sequenced: PBMCs. V and J are TRBV5-4 and TRBJ1-2; TRBD1 might be the D (5 bases). The CDR3 sequence: CASSSTEYGYTF. CDR3 nucleotides: TGTGCCAGCAGCTCGACAGAGTATGGCTACACCTTC.